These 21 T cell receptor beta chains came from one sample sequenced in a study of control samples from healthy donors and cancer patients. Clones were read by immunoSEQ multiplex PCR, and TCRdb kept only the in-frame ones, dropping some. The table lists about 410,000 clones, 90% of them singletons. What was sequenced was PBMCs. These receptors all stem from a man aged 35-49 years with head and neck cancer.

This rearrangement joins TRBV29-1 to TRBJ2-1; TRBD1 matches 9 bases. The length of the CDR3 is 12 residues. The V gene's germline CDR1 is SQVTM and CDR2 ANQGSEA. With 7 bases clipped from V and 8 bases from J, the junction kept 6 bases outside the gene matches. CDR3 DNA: TGCAGCGGGGGGGACAGGGCCCATGAGCAGTTCTTC. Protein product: CSGGDRAHEQFF.

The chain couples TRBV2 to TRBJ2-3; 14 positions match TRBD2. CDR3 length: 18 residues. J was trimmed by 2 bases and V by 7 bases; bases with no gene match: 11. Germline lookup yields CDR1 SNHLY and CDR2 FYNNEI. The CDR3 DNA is TGTGCCAGCACAGGACTAGCGGGGGGTGGGGGGGTCACAGATACGCAGTATTTT. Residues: CASTGLAGGGGVTDTQYF.

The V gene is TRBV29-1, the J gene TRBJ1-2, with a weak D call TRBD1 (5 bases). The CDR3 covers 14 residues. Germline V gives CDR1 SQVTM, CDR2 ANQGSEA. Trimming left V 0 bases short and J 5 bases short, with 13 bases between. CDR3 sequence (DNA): TGCAGCGTTGAAGATCAGGGCCTCTGGTATGGCTACACCTTC. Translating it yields CSVEDQGLWYGYTF.

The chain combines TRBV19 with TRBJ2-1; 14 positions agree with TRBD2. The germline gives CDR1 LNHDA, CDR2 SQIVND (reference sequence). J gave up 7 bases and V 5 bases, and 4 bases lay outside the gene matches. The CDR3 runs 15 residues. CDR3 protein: CASSEGTSGGNEQFF. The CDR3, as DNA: TGTGCCAGTAGTGAAGGGACTAGCGGGGGAAATGAGCAGTTCTTC.

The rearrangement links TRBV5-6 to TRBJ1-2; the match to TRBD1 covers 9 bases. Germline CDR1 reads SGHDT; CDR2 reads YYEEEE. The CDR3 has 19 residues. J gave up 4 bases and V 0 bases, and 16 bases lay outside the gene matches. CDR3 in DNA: TGTGCCAGCAGCTTGGGTTCGGGGACAGGGACCTCTACGGCCTATGGCTACACCTTC. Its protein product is CASSLGSGTGTSTAYGYTF.

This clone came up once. In DNA form, the CDR3 reads TGCGCCAGCAGCTTGGCTGGGCAAGTCCACGAGCAGTACTTC. Its translation is CASSLAGQVHEQYF. This rearrangement joins TRBV5-1 to TRBJ2-7; no clear D. Germline V gene lookup returns CDR1 SGHRS and CDR2 YFSETQ. CDR3 length equals 14 residues. V was trimmed by 0 bases and J by 5 bases, leaving 12 bases between them.

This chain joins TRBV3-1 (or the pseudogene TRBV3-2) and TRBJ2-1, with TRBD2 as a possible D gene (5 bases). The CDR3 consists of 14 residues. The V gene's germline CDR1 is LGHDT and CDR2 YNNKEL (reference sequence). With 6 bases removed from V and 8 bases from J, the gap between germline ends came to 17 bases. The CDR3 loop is CASRPGPGRYEQFF. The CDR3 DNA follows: TGTGCCAGCAGACCCGGGCCGGGAAGATATGAGCAGTTCTTC.

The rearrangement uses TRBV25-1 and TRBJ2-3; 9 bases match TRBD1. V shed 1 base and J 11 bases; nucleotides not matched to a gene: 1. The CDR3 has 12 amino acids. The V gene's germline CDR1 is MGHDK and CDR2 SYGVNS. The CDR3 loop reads CASSEWDRVQYF. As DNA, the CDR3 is TGTGCCAGCAGTGAATGGGACAGGGTGCAGTATTTT.

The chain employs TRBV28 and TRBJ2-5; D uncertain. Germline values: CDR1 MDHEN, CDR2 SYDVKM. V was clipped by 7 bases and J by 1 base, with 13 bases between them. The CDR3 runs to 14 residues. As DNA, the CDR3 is TGTGCCAGCAAGATGGCGGAATTCCAAGAGACCCAGTACTTC. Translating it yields CASKMAEFQETQYF.

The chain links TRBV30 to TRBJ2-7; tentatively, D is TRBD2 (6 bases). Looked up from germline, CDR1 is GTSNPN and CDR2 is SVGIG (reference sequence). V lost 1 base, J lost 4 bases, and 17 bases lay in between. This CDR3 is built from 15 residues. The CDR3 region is CAWSGGWGVRYEQYF. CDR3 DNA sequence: TGTGCCTGGAGTGGCGGCTGGGGGGTTCGGTACGAGCAGTACTTC.

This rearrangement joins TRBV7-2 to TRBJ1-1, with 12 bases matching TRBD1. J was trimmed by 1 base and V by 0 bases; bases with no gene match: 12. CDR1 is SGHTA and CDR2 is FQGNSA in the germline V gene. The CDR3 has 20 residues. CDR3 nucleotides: TGTGCCAGCAGCTTAGCGCTAAGGGGGGGACAGGGGGCTCCGAACACTGAAGCTTTCTTT. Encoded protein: CASSLALRGGQGAPNTEAFF.

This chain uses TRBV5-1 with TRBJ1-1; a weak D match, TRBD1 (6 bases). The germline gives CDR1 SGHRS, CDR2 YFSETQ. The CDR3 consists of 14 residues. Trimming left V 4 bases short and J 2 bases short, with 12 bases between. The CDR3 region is CASSIDRPNTEAFF. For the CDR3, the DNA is TGCGCCAGCAGCATCGACAGGCCCAACACTGAAGCTTTCTTT. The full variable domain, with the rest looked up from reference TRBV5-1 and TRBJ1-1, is KAGVTQTPRYLIKTRGQQVTLSCSPISGHRSVSWYQQTPGQGLQFLFEYFSETQRNKGNFPGRFSGRQFSNSRSEMNVSTLELGDSALYLCASSIDRPNTEAFFGQGTRLTVV.

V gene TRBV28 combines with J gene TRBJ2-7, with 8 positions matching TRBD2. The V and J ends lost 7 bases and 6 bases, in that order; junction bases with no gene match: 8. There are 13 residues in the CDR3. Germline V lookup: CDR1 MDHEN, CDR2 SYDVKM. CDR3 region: CASTPGGQSEQYF. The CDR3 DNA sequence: TGTGCCAGCACCCCGGGGGGGCAAAGCGAGCAGTACTTC.

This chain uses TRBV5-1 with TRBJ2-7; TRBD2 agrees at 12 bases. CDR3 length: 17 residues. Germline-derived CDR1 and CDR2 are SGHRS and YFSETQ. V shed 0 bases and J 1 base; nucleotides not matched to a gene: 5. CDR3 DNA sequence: TGCGCCAGCAGCTTGGTCCTAGCGGGAGGGAGTTCCTACGAGCAGTACTTC. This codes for CASSLVLAGGSSYEQYF.

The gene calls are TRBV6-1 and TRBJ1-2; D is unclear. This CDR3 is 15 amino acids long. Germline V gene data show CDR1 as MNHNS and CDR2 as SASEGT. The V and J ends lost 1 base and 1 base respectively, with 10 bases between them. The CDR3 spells CASSEGPGINYGYTF. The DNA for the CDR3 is TGTGCCAGCAGTGAAGGCCCTGGCATTAACTATGGCTACACCTTC.

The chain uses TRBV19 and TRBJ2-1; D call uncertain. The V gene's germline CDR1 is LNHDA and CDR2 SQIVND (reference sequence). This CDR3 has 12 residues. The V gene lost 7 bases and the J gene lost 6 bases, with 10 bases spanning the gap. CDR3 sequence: CASNSGVNEQFF. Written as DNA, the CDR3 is TGTGCCAGTAATTCTGGCGTCAATGAGCAGTTCTTC.

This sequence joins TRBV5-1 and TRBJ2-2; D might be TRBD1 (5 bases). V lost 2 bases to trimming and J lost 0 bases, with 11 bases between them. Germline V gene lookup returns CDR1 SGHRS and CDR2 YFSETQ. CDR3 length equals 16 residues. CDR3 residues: CASSFSDITNTGELFF. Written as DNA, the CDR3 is TGCGCCAGCAGCTTCTCGGACATCACGAACACCGGGGAGCTGTTTTTT. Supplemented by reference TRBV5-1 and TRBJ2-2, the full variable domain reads KAGVTQTPRYLIKTRGQQVTLSCSPISGHRSVSWYQQTPGQGLQFLFEYFSETQRNKGNFPGRFSGRQFSNSRSEMNVSTLELGDSALYLCASSFSDITNTGELFFGEGSRLTVL.

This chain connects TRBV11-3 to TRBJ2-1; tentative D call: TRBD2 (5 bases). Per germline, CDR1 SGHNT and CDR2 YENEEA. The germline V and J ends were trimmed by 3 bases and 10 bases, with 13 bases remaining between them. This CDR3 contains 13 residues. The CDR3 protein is CASSFVDGLEQFF. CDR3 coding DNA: TGTGCCAGCAGCTTTGTAGACGGACTCGAGCAGTTCTTC.

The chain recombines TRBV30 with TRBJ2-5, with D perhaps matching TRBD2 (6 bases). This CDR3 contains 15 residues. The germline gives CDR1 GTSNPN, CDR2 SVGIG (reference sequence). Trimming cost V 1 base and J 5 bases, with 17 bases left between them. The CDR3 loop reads CAWSAGGARGETQYF. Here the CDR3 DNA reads TGTGCCTGGAGTGCCGGGGGAGCTCGTGGGGAGACCCAGTACTTC.

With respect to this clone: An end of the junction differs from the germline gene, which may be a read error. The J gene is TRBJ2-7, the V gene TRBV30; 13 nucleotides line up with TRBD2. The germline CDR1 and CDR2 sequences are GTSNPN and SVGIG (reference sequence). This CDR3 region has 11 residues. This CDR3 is CAWSETSGGGF. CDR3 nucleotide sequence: TGTGCCTGGTCCGAAACTAGCGGGGGGGGCTTC.

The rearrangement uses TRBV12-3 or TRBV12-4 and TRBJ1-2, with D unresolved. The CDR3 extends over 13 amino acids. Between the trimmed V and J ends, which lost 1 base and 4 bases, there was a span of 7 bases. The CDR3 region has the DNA TGTGCCAGCAGTTTAGAGCGAGGCTATGGCTACACCTTC. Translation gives CASSLERGYGYTF.